This entry lists 10 T cell receptor beta chains sequenced from one sample in a study of blood T cell repertoires in COVID-19 (dated by TCRdb to 2020 to 2022). The library was generated by the immunoSEQ multiplex PCR assay. The immuneACCESS repertoire file appears here via TCRdb, limited to in-frame rearrangements. These files lack a portion of the clones; in checked studies, under half of the deficit traces to unresolved V genes, and the cause of the others is not known. The sample table holds roughly 91,000 clones, of which more than 60% were seen once. Together, the top ten hold around 10% of the sample. Sequencing input: peripheral blood. These receptors originate from a man between 65 and 80 years old with acute or convalescent COVID-19.

The chain joins TRBV7-8 to TRBJ2-3; 7 nucleotides line up with TRBD1. CDR1 SGHVS and CDR2 FQNEAQ come from the germline V gene. The CDR3 has 15 residues. Trimming took 5 bases from V and 1 from J; bases not matched to a gene: 6. This CDR3 reads CASSLQGSGTDTQYF. CDR3 coding DNA: TGTGCCAGCAGCCTACAGGGGTCCGGCACAGATACGCAGTATTTT.

CDR3 nucleotides: TGTGCCACCAGTGCCCTACCAGGGAAAGCCTACGAGCAGTACGTC. Amino acids: CATSALPGKAYEQYV. V usage is TRBV24-1 and J usage is TRBJ2-7; tentative D call: TRBD1 (5 bases). Germline lookup yields CDR1 KGHDR and CDR2 SFDVKD. The CDR3 extends over 15 amino acids. Between the trimmed V and J ends, which lost 5 bases and 2 bases, there was a span of 15 bases.

This clone showed up just once. V is TRBV27 and J is TRBJ1-5, with a possible D match to TRBD1 (6 bases). This CDR3 region has 13 residues. Germline V gene data show CDR1 as MNHEY and CDR2 as SMNVEV (reference sequence). V dropped 4 bases and J dropped 7 bases, with 11 bases sitting between them. DNA of the CDR3: TGTGCCAGCAGTTCCATAACAGGGCAGCCCCAGCATTTT. Its protein is CASSSITGQPQHF.

This clone has a single count. V usage is TRBV6-5 and J usage is TRBJ1-5; possibly TRBD1 for D (5 bases). Germline V CDR1 and CDR2: MNHEY, SVGAGI. Trimming took off 2 bases at V and 5 bases at J, with 10 bases between the two ends. This CDR3 spans 14 amino acids. The CDR3 region has the DNA TGTGCCAGCAGTTACGCCCAGGGCTATCAGCCCCAGCATTTT. It specifies CASSYAQGYQPQHF.

The CDR3: CASSLEARVYEQYF. CDR3 nucleotide sequence: TGTGCCAGCAGCTTGGAAGCCAGGGTCTACGAGCAGTACTTC. This chain joins TRBV5-5 and TRBJ2-7, with a weak D call TRBD1 (5 bases). There are 14 residues in the CDR3. Trimming cost V 0 bases and J 3 bases, with 10 bases left between them. The germline CDR1 and CDR2 sequences are SGHKS and YYEKEE (reference sequence).

V is TRBV4-1 and J is TRBJ2-7, with D perhaps TRBD1 (6 bases). Germline V gives CDR1 MGHRA, CDR2 YSYEKL. The CDR3 covers 15 residues. V was pared by 1 base and J by 2 bases, with 12 bases between. The CDR3 nucleotides read TGCGCCAGCAGCCAAGGGCAGGGGTATACCTACGAGCAGTACGTC. The encoded protein is CASSQGQGYTYEQYV.

The CDR3 DNA reads TGTGCCAGCAGTCTCGACAGCTCTCCCCAGCCCCAGCATTTT. The encoded protein is CASSLDSSPQPQHF. The chain uses TRBV6-5 and TRBJ1-5; possible D gene TRBD1, 5 bases. Germline CDR1 is MNHEY and CDR2 is SVGAGI. V was cut by 5 bases and J by 7 bases, with 15 bases left in between. CDR3 size: 14 residues.

J is TRBJ1-1 and V is TRBV19; D remains ambiguous. V lost 3 bases and J lost 5, with 10 bases in between. Per germline, CDR1 LNHDA and CDR2 SQIVND (reference sequence). The CDR3 totals 13 residues. The CDR3 nucleotides read TGTGCCAGTAGTATTGCAGCGGGGACTGAAGCTTTCTTT. Amino acids: CASSIAAGTEAFF.

The V and J genes are TRBV5-1 and TRBJ1-1, with 7 bases that match TRBD1. CDR3 length: 17 amino acids. From germline, CDR1 is SGHRS and CDR2 YFSETQ. With 0 bases clipped from V and 2 bases from J, the junction kept 10 bases outside the gene matches. This CDR3 is CASSLAQSDRLNTEAFF. The DNA of the CDR3 is TGCGCCAGCAGCTTGGCCCAATCGGACAGGCTAAACACTGAAGCTTTCTTT.

This clone has just one count. The J gene is TRBJ2-2, the V gene TRBV6-4; 13 positions match TRBD2. J was trimmed by 1 base and V by 5 bases; bases with no gene match: 4. This CDR3 has 17 amino acids. Germline values: CDR1 MRHNA, CDR2 SNTAGT. The chain's CDR3 is CASSRTSGGQNTGELFF. The CDR3 DNA reads TGTGCCAGCAGTAGGACTAGCGGGGGACAGAACACCGGGGAGCTGTTTTTT.